One T cell receptor (beta chain) is described in this entry. Its antigen is unknown. The protocol was immunoSEQ multiplex PCR, while the TCRdb copy is restricted to in-frame clones and leaves out a portion. This table holds roughly 100,000 clones, roughly 87% found once. This specimen comes from a study of T cell responses to AZD1222 COVID-19 vaccine. General study findings and limits: The sample set comprised mostly white British donors with more females, and clonal diversity was possibly underestimated.

There are 16 residues in the CDR3. After removal of 4 bases from V and 0 bases from J, the junction contained 3 bases not matched to a gene. In germline, CDR1 is SGHDT, CDR2 YYEEEE. This specimen consisted of peripheral blood, obtained 28 days after the second AZD1222 dose. The chain uses TRBV5-6 and TRBJ2-5; the match to TRBD2 covers 13 bases. This sequence originates from an adult who received the AZD1222 COVID-19 vaccine. The CDR3 DNA is TGTGCCAGCAGCAAGACTAGCGGGGGGTACCAAGAGACCCAGTACTTC. It is translated as CASSKTSGGYQETQYF.